The sequence of this TCR beta chain was determined in a study of T cell responses to AZD1222 COVID-19 vaccine. Study-wide results and limits: Increased Spike-specific TCR breadth and depth were observed after two AZD1222 doses.

V was pared by 1 base and J by 0 bases, with 6 bases between. The CDR3 sequence is 15 residues long. CDR1 SGHAT and CDR2 FQDESV come from the germline V gene (reference sequence). On this clone itself: The antigen is unknown.

Sequencing used immunoSEQ multiplex PCR; TCRdb keeps in-frame clones, though not all of them. The sample holds roughly 150,000 clones, less than 95% seen once. The chain uses TRBV11-1 and TRBJ2-2; D may be TRBD1 (6 bases). The sample in question was peripheral blood, obtained on day 0 of AZD1222 vaccination. This TCR was recovered from an adult in good health. The CDR3 spells CASSLGTANTGELFF. The CDR3 DNA reads as TGTGCCAGCAGCTTAGGGACAGCGAACACCGGGGAGCTGTTTTTT.